This TCR beta chain came from a study of early T cells in non-severe SARS-CoV-2 infection. Study-level points and caveats: Private and CD4 specificities were missed by VDJdb matching, which favored anti-spike CD8 responses.

Unique molecular identifiers were added to individual cDNA molecules. One entry per CDR3 protein results from TCRdb running MiXCR on the 5' RACE reads. The sample holds tens of thousands of distinct CDR3 sequences; 10% are singletons and the top ten take under 10%. This CDR3 spans 18 amino acids. V lost 0 bases to trimming and J lost 5 bases; unmatched junction nucleotides: 16. CDR1 and CDR2 (germline): KGHSH, LQKENI. There are many counts of this clonotype. The antigen is unknown. The receptor comes from an adult who was a healthcare worker with PCR-confirmed SARS-CoV-2 infection or an uninfected control (not recorded which). The chain links TRBV18 to TRBJ2-7; 7 bases match TRBD2. The input for sequencing was whole blood, taken at baseline. Here the CDR3 reads CASSPPRRRGFGGDEQYF. CDR3 nucleotide sequence: TGTGCCAGCTCACCACCGAGACGGCGGGGGTTCGGCGGCGACGAGCAGTACTTC.